This T cell receptor (beta chain) derives from a study of T-cell memory formation after mild COVID-19. TCRdb itself ran the 5' RACE reads through MiXCR, one entry per CDR3 protein. The sample contains hundreds of thousands of distinct CDR3 sequences, roughly 20% of which appear only once. V lost 0 bases to trimming and J lost 8 bases, with 13 bases between them. Germline V lookup: CDR1 LNHNV, CDR2 YYDKDF (reference sequence). This CDR3 has 14 residues. The sequencing input was PBMCs or a T cell subset sorted from them (not recorded which). The rearrangement links TRBV15 to TRBJ1-2; D gene unclear. This sequence was found in an adult woman who had mild COVID-19 (a few samples of this study predate the infection). Cell type and time point are not known. CDR3 nucleotides: TGTGCCACCAGCAGAGATTACGGGGATATAGGCTACACCTTC. Amino acid sequence: CATSRDYGDIGYTF.